This TCR beta chain was sequenced for a study of cytomegalovirus exposure and HLA in healthy donors. The PCR used 60 Vbeta and 13 Jbeta primers. Data came from immunoSEQ multiplex PCR; TCRdb stores just in-frame clones and leaves some out. The sample has about 130,000 clones, over 70% seen once. CDR1 and CDR2 from the germline V gene are SGHNT and YYREEE (reference sequence). V was cut by 4 bases and J by 0 bases, with 17 bases left in between. CDR3 length equals 17 residues. The sample consisted of PBMCs. The V gene is TRBV5-4, the J gene TRBJ1-5; D not resolved. The sequence was obtained from a woman aged 40 to 50 in good health and CMV-seropositive. The CDR3 DNA reads TGTGCCAGCAGCCAAACTCTTCGCGGTTATAGCAATCAGCCCCAGCATTTT. Its protein product is CASSQTLRGYSNQPQHF.